The sequence of this TCR beta chain was determined in a study of T cells in Graves' hyperthyroidism and ophthalmopathy. Amplification targeted TCR beta CDR3 regions from RNA transcripts. With the HTBI primer set, the TCR CDR3 went through a first round of RT-PCR. TCRdb reprocessed the multiplex PCR reads via MiXCR and lists one record per CDR3 protein. Of more than 500,000 distinct CDR3 sequences listed, roughly 16% are singletons. V trimming: 4 bases; J trimming: 4 bases; junction bases outside the gene matches: 6. Germline V gene lookup returns CDR1 LGHDT and CDR2 YNNKEL (reference sequence). The CDR3 length is 14 residues. This clonotype was seen at least ten times.

The TCR originated in a woman in her 30s with Graves' ophthalmopathy. Sequencing was performed on blood. V gene TRBV3-1 combines with J gene TRBJ2-5, with 7 positions matching TRBD2. The DNA for the CDR3 is TGTGCCAGCAGCCCGATTCGCGGGAGAGAGACCCAGTACTTC. Residues: CASSPIRGRETQYF.